The rows below give T cell receptor beta chains drawn from one sample of a study of blood T cells in healthy people across ages. TCRdb reprocessed the 5' RACE reads via MiXCR and lists one record per CDR3 protein. Of some 1.5 million distinct CDR3 sequences listed, under 30% are singletons. The specimen sequenced was blood. These receptors were collected from a woman aged 25 to 45 in good health. Both conserved end residues are part of each CDR3. D genes are given only for firm matches. Some rows mark clone size as missing; the rest say once, few, many or name a class of expanded clone.

j_call clone_size v_call d_call cdr3_nt cdr3_aa
TRBJ2-2 - TRBV12-3/TRBV12-4 - TGTGCCAGCAGTATCGGACAGATCGGTTACACCGGGGAGCTGTTTTTT CASSIGQIGYTGELFF
TRBJ2-3 many TRBV4-2 - TGTGCCAGCAGCCAAGAGCCAGACTACCGTGTTACGCAGTATTTT CASSQEPDYRVTQYF
TRBJ2-7 many TRBV2 - TGTGCCAGCAGTGCCGGGTTCAACGAGCAGTACTTC CASSAGFNEQYF
TRBJ1-2 - TRBV20-1 - TGCAGTGCTAGAGTCGGGCGCCCTAAGGATGGCTACATCTTC CSARVGRPKDGYIF
TRBJ2-1 - TRBV12-3/TRBV12-4 - TGTGCCAGCAGGACCGACTGGGCCAACAATGAGCAGTTCTTC CASRTDWANNEQFF
TRBJ2-7 - TRBV6-1 - TGTGCCAGCGGCAGAGGGGAAATTTGCGAGCAGTACTTC CASGRGEICEQYF
TRBJ2-1 few TRBV20-1 TRBD2 TGCAGTGCCCTAACTAGCGGGGGCCCTACTATCTCCTACAATGAGCAGTTCTTC CSALTSGGPTISYNEQFF
TRBJ2-1 many TRBV29-1 TRBD1 TGCAGCGTTCGTGGTGGGACAGGGGGACCCTACAATGAGCAGTTCTTC CSVRGGTGGPYNEQFF
TRBJ2-7 many TRBV5-5 TRBD1 TGTGCCAGCAGCTGGGGGACAGGTTCCTACGAGCAGTACTTC CASSWGTGSYEQYF
TRBJ1-6 - TRBV5-1 - TGCGCCAGCAGCTCGAGATCAGGGGAGGGACCCCTCCACTTT CASSSRSGEGPLHF
TRBJ1-2 - TRBV6-5 TRBD1 TGTGCCAGCAGTACAGGGGGACCCTCTCCTAACTATGGCTACACCTTC CASSTGGPSPNYGYTF
TRBJ2-3 - TRBV7-2 - TGTGCCAGCAGCTTAATTCTAGCAGCAGATACGCAGTATTTT CASSLILAADTQYF
TRBJ2-1 - TRBV15 - TGTGCCACCAGCAGAGGGGGCCGGTCATACAATGAGCAGTTCTTC CATSRGGRSYNEQFF
TRBJ1-6 - TRBV19 - TGTGCCAGTAGTGCGAGGGAGGGATCACCCCTCCACTTT CASSAREGSPLHF
TRBJ1-5 - TRBV21-1 - TGTGCCAGCAGCAAAGATTGCAGCCTAAATCAGCCCCAGCATTTT CASSKDCSLNQPQHF
TRBJ2-1 - TRBV10-1 TRBD2 TGCGCCAGCAGTCCCCCTGGACTAGCGGACCACAATGAGCAGTTCTTC CASSPPGLADHNEQFF
TRBJ2-5 few TRBV6-2/TRBV6-3 - TGTGCCAGCAGTTACTCGTACGTGTCAGCCCAAGAGACCCAGTACTTC CASSYSYVSAQETQYF
TRBJ2-1 many TRBV15 - TGTGCCACCAGCAGAGCTCGTAACGGTAATGAGCAGTTCTTC CATSRARNGNEQFF
TRBJ2-7 - TRBV3-1 - TGTGCCAGCAGCCAAGAAGAGGGCGAGCAGTACTTC CASSQEEGEQYF
TRBJ2-1 few TRBV7-8 - TGTGCCAGCAGCTCCGGACCACTCGGTGAGCAGTTCTTC CASSSGPLGEQFF
TRBJ1-6 few TRBV20-1 - TGCAGTGCCCAGGGAGCGTATAATTCACCCCTCCACTTT CSAQGAYNSPLHF
TRBJ2-3 few TRBV5-1 TRBD1 TGCGCCAGTGGGGACAGTAGCACAGATACGCAGTATTTT CASGDSSTDTQYF
TRBJ2-7 few TRBV3-1 TRBD1 TGTGCCAGCAGCCAAGATGTCGGACAGGGGTTCTTCGAGCAGTACTTC CASSQDVGQGFFEQYF
TRBJ2-5 - TRBV5-5 - TGTGCCAGCAGCCCCGGTGGGGCCACGCAAGAGACCCAGTACTTC CASSPGGATQETQYF
TRBJ2-3 few TRBV5-1 - TGTGCCAGCAGCGGAAGGGACAGCACAGATACGCAGTATTTT CASSGRDSTDTQYF
TRBJ2-7 - TRBV6-2/TRBV6-3 - TGTGCCAGCAGTTACTCGGGTCGCGGGGAGGCGTACTTC CASSYSGRGEAYF
TRBJ1-6 - TRBV25-1 - TGTGCCAGCAGTGAATTCTTGTCACCCCTCCACTTT CASSEFLSPLHF
TRBJ1-4 - TRBV7-2 TRBD1 TGTGCCAGCAGCTTAGCCGGGACAGCCTATGAAAAACTGTTTTTT CASSLAGTAYEKLFF
TRBJ1-2 few TRBV20-1 TRBD1 TGCAGTGCTGAGGGACAGGGGGCGCGGGGCTACACCTTC CSAEGQGARGYTF
TRBJ1-2 few TRBV6-2/TRBV6-3 - TGTGCCAGCAGCTCCTCAAACAGGGTGAGCGGCTACACCTTC CASSSSNRVSGYTF
TRBJ2-7 - TRBV7-2 TRBD2 TGTGCCAGCAGCCCCCCCCGGGGGGGGAGGGTTCGGTACGAGCAGTACTTC CASSPPRGGRVRYEQYF
TRBJ2-1 few TRBV14 TRBD2 TGTGCCAGCAGCCAAGTATGGATTAGCGGGGGGTACAATGAGCAGTTCTTC CASSQVWISGGYNEQFF
TRBJ2-1 - TRBV14 - TGTGCCAGCAGCCCCCAACTTGGACGTTATCCCGAGGGGGATGAGCAGTTCTTC CASSPQLGRYPEGDEQFF
TRBJ2-5 few TRBV30 - TGTGCCTGGAGTGAAGAGGGGCCCCAGTACTTC CAWSEEGPQYF
TRBJ2-1 - TRBV7-8 TRBD2 TGTGCCAGCGTCCGCCCGGGACTACTCTACAATGAGCAGTTCTTC CASVRPGLLYNEQFF
TRBJ1-2 few TRBV4-1 - TGCGCCAGCAGCCAAGTTGGCGACAGGAGAGTCAATGGCTACACCTTC CASSQVGDRRVNGYTF
TRBJ2-5 few TRBV5-1 TRBD1 TGCGCCAGCAGCCGGGACAGCCGCCCTCAAGAGACCCAGTACTTC CASSRDSRPQETQYF
TRBJ2-4 - TRBV11-2 TRBD2 TGTGCCAGCAGCGTCACCGGGACTAGCGGGAGACTAGCCAAAAACATTCTGTACTTC CASSVTGTSGRLAKNILYF
TRBJ2-3 - TRBV6-4 - TGTGCCAGCAAGGATGATGACCAGGGATCCACAGATACGCAGTATTTT CASKDDDQGSTDTQYF
TRBJ1-5 few TRBV4-1 - TGCGCCAGCAGCCAAGTATCATTAGGCGGACGCAATCAGCCCCCGCATTTT CASSQVSLGGRNQPPHF
TRBJ2-5 many TRBV10-3 - TGTGCCATCAGTGAAGTAACGGAAGAGACCCAGTACTTC CAISEVTEETQYF
TRBJ2-7 few TRBV7-2 - TGTGCCAGCAGCGGGAACGGACCCACCCAGTACTTC CASSGNGPTQYF
TRBJ2-6 - TRBV5-1 TRBD2 TGCGCCAGCAGCCCGGGACTAGCGGGGGATGGGGCCAACGTCCTGACTTTC CASSPGLAGDGANVLTF
TRBJ2-3 - TRBV7-9 - TGTGCCAGCAGCTTAGCGGTGGGGACACCGCAGTATTTT CASSLAVGTPQYF
TRBJ2-7 many TRBV2 TRBD1 TGTGCCAGCACTAGACAGGGGGGTTCCTACGAGCAGTACTTC CASTRQGGSYEQYF
TRBJ2-5 few TRBV20-1 - TGCAGTGGTAGGCGAGACCAAGAGACCCAGTACTTC CSGRRDQETQYF
TRBJ2-3 few TRBV24-1 TRBD2 TGTGCCACCAGTGGAAGGCCGGTAGCGGGAAACACAGATACGCAGTATTTT CATSGRPVAGNTDTQYF